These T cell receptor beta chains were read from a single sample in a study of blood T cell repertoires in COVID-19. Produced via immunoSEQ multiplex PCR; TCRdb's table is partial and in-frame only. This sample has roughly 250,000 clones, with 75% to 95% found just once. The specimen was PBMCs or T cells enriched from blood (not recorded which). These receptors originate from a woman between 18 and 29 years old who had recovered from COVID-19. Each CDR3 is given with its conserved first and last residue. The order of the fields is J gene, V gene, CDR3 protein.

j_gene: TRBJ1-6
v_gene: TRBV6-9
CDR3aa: CASNNPGQHYNSPLHF

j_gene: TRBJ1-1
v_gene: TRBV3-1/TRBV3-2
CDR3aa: CASRPTEMNTEAFF

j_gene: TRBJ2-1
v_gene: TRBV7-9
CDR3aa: CASSGGTSRSEEQFF

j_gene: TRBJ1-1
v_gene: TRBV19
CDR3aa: CASIRGPEAFF

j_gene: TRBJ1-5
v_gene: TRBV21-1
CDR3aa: CASRRQGGNQPQHF

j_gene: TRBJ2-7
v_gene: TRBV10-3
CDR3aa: CAISSRTSGRAYEQYF

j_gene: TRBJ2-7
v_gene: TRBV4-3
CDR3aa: CASSQEAVGEQYF

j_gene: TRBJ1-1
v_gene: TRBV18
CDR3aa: CASSPMGLGGLNTEAFF

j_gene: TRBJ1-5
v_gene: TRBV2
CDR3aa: CASSEEDSNYQPQHF

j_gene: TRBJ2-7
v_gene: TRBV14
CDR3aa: CASSQVSSGSYEQYF

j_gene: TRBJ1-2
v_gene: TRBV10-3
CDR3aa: CAIREGYDGYTF

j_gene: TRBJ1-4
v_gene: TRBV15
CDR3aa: CATSRESPAGDNEKLFF

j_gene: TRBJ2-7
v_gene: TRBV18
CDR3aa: CASSASRGLNYEQYF

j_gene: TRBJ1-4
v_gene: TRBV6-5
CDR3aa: CASSFQGRPEKLFF

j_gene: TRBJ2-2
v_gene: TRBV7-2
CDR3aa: CASSLQGASGELFF

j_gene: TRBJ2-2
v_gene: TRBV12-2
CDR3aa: CASRLYRGQAISNTGELFF

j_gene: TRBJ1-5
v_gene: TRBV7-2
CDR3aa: CASSLTGDQPQHF

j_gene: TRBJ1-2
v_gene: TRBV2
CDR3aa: CASRFVETDGYTF

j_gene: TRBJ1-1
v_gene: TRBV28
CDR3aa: CASSFAGQGRDTEAFF

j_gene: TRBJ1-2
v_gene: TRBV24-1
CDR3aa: CATSDPGGMTF

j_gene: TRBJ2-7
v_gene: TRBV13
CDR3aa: CASSPGTGFYEQYF

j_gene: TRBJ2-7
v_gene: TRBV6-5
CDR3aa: CASRDSGGLYEQYF

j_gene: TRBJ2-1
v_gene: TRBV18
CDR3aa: CASSPPGPNNEQFF

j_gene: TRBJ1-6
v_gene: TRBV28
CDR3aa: CASRTLRGKDYNSPLHF

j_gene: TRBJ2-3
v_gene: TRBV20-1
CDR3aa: CSASQTDTQYF

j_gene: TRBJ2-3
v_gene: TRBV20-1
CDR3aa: CSASLPAGQYF

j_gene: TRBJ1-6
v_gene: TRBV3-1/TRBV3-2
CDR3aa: CASSRTHYNSPLHF

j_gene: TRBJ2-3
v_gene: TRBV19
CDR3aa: CASSDSVADTQYF

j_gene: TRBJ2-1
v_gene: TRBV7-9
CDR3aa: CASSRRGYNEQFF

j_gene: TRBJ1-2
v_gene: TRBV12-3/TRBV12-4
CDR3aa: CASSLLQTYGYTF

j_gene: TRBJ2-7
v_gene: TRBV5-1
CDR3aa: CASSGAGPYEQYF

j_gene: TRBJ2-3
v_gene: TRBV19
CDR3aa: CASSIGAGATDTQYF

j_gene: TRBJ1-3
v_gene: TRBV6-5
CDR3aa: CASSYSRRSGNTIYF

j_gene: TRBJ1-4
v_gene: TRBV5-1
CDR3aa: CASSFSGKENEKLFF

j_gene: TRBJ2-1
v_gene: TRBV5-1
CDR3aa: CASGWTDGRNEQFF

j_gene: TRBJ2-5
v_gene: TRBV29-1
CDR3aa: CSVNLFWEETQYF

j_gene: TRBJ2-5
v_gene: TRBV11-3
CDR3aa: CASSLDGGDEETQYF

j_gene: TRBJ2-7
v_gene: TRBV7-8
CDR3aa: CASSWDGQGGYEQYF

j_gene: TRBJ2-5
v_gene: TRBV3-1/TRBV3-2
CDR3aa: CASSQDTPGRLAGKETQYF

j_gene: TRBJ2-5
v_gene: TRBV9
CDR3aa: CASSVVQGGTQYF

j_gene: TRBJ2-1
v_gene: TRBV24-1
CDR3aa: CATSDLPKTSGVLNEQFF

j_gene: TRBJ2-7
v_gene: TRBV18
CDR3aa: CASSPGVRYEQYF

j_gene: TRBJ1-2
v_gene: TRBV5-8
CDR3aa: CASRQDRGSGYTF

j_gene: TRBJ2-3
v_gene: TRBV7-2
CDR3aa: CASSLKGGRVADTQYF

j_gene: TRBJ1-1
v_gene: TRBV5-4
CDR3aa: CASSTRTGGIVDTEAFF

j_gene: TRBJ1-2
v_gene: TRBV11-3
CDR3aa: CASSSPRLSPGYTF

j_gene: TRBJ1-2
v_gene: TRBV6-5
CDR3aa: CASTRTPTNYGYTF